This T cell receptor beta chain stems from a study of T-cell memory formation after mild COVID-19. Study-level findings and limits: Clones that contracted clustered mainly in CM and EM if CD4+ and in EMRA if CD8+.

V dropped 5 bases and J dropped 8 bases, with 15 bases sitting between them. The CDR3 spans 13 residues. Germline V CDR1 and CDR2: SGHVS, FNYEAQ. With respect to this clonotype: The antigen remains undetermined.

The TCR alpha and TCR beta cDNA libraries, bearing sample barcodes and UMIs, were generated by 5'RACE using constant-segment primers. MiXCR, applied by TCRdb to the 5' RACE reads, yields one record per CDR3 protein. Here the sample spans about 290,000 distinct CDR3 sequences, 15% being singletons. The chain is built from TRBV7-6 and TRBJ1-2; the D is unclear. The specimen sequenced was PBMCs or a T cell subset sorted from them (not recorded which). This TCR derives from a man aged 18-30 years who had mild COVID-19 (a few samples of this study predate the infection). Cell type and time point are not known. The CDR3 DNA sequence: TGTGCCAGCAGCATAGGCATCGGGAAGGGCTACACCTTC. Translation gives CASSIGIGKGYTF.